These T cell receptor beta chains were read from a single sample in a study of shared clonotypes between healthy human individuals. The assay was immunoSEQ multiplex PCR, and TCRdb's table has in-frame clones only and misses some. Of over 700,000 clones in the sample, approximately 72% were seen once. Sequences were obtained from memory CD4+ T cells sorted from blood. These receptors were taken from a woman in her 30s in good health. CDR3s include the opening cysteine and the closing phenylalanine or tryptophan. D genes are given only for firm matches. Expanded clones are given a class, and other clones once, few, many or no size at all.

TRBV28	TRBJ1-4	NA	NA	TGTGCCAGCAGCACAGCAGCAACTAATGAAAAACTGTTTTTT	CASSTAATNEKLFF
TRBV11-2	TRBJ2-5	TRBD2	NA	TGTGCCAGCAGCCCGCAAGGGAGGGGTGAGACCCAGTACTTC	CASSPQGRGETQYF
TRBV27	TRBJ2-7	NA	NA	TGTGCCAGCAGCCCCTCCGCAGCGATCCCCTACGAGCAGTACTTC	CASSPSAAIPYEQYF
TRBV5-5	TRBJ1-3	NA	NA	TGTGCCAGCAGCTTGTGGGGGGCGGGAAACACCATATATTTT	CASSLWGAGNTIYF
TRBV18	TRBJ1-2	NA	NA	TGTGCCAGCTCACCCACGGGTGAGGGTCGCGGCTACACCTTC	CASSPTGEGRGYTF
TRBV27	TRBJ1-1	TRBD1	NA	TGTGCCAGCAGTCTACAGGGGACGAACACTGAAGCTTTCTTT	CASSLQGTNTEAFF
TRBV5-1	TRBJ2-2	NA	NA	TGCGCCAGCAGCTTCGGGACCGGGGAGCTGTTTTTT	CASSFGTGELFF
TRBV6-5	TRBJ2-7	NA	few	TGTGCCAGCAGTCGCGGACAGAACTACGAGTGGTACTTC	CASSRGQNYEWYF
TRBV11-3	TRBJ2-1	TRBD2	NA	TGTGCCAGCAGCCCCGGGACTAGCGGGATTCATGAGCAGTTCTTC	CASSPGTSGIHEQFF
TRBV30	TRBJ2-3	TRBD2	once	TGTGCCTGGAGGACTAGCGGGAGATCAGATACGCAGTATTTT	CAWRTSGRSDTQYF
TRBV18	TRBJ2-1	NA	NA	TGTGCCAGTCTCCCCCGGGGCAGAAACAATGAGCAGTTCTTC	CASLPRGRNNEQFF
TRBV4-2	TRBJ2-1	NA	many	TGTGCCAGCAGCCAAGATAGGAGGGATGGTGAGCAGTTCTTC	CASSQDRRDGEQFF
TRBV28	TRBJ1-1	TRBD1	NA	TGTGCCAGTAACACTGGAGGGGGCGGATTCACTGAAGCTTTCTTT	CASNTGGGGFTEAFF
TRBV19	TRBJ2-2	NA	NA	TGTGCCAGTAGTATGCGGCAATCCACCGGGGAGCTGTTTTTT	CASSMRQSTGELFF
TRBV5-8	TRBJ1-5	NA	NA	TGTGCCAGCAGCTTGGCGTTTCAGGGGAATCAGCCCCAGCATTTT	CASSLAFQGNQPQHF
TRBV7-2	TRBJ2-1	TRBD2	NA	TGTGCCAGCACCTTCGGGGGGGCTCGCGGCAATGAGCAGTTCTTC	CASTFGGARGNEQFF
TRBV19	TRBJ2-3	TRBD1	NA	TGTGCCAGTAGTCCCCGGGACAGGCTGAGCACAGATACGCAGTATTTT	CASSPRDRLSTDTQYF
TRBV7-9	TRBJ2-1	NA	NA	TGTGCCAGCATCCTGTCCGAGAATCGTTACAATGAGCAGTTCTTC	CASILSENRYNEQFF
TRBV6-6	TRBJ1-3	NA	NA	TGTGCCAGCAGAAGGGCCCAGGGTGGAAACACCATATATTTT	CASRRAQGGNTIYF
TRBV20-1	TRBJ2-7	NA	many	TGCAGTGCTAGAGGGCTACGCGAGCAGTACTTC	CSARGLREQYF
TRBV2	TRBJ2-5	TRBD2	few	TGTGCCAGCAGCACAAGGACTAGCGGGAGTTCGGAGACCCAGTACTTC	CASSTRTSGSSETQYF
TRBV29-1	TRBJ1-1	NA	NA	TGCAGCGTTCGAACAGGACGACCTAACACTGAAGCTTTCTTT	CSVRTGRPNTEAFF
TRBV6-6	TRBJ2-3	NA	NA	TGTGCCAGCAGTTACTCCCCGCAGGATCCGCAGTATTTT	CASSYSPQDPQYF
TRBV11-1	TRBJ2-3	TRBD2	NA	TGTGCCAGCAGCTTAACTAGCGGAAGTAGCACAGATACGCAGTATTTT	CASSLTSGSSTDTQYF
TRBV27	TRBJ1-1	NA	NA	TGTGCCACCCTCCGGAACACTGAAGCTTTCTTT	CATLRNTEAFF
TRBV5-1	TRBJ2-7	NA	many	TGCGCCAGCAGCCGTTCTGAGGTAACCTACGAGCAGTACTTC	CASSRSEVTYEQYF
TRBV6-1	TRBJ1-2	NA	NA	TGTGCCAGCAGTGAAGCGGGGGTGGTTGGCTACACCTTC	CASSEAGVVGYTF